This TCR beta chain was sequenced in a study of cytotoxic CD8 clonotypes in ibrutinib-treated CLL. Looking at the study overall: Once patients had received a median around 12 months of treatment, range 6 to 36, response samples were obtained.

The CDR3 totals 18 residues. CDR1 and CDR2 from the germline V gene are MGHRA and YSYEKL. Trimming took 0 bases from V and 0 from J, leaving 15 bases between them. TCRdb keeps only in-frame clones here, not all; method: immunoSEQ multiplex PCR. The top ten clones hold over 2% of a sample with over 100,000 clones, approximately 85% of them seen once. The sequencing here drew on PBMCs, taken after 24 months of ibrutinib treatment. This TCR was sampled from a human donor with chronic lymphocytic leukemia. The chain carries TRBV4-1 and TRBJ2-4, with D perhaps matching TRBD1 (7 bases). For the CDR3, the DNA is TGCGCCAGCAGCCAAGACAGAGCAGGGGGGATAGCCAAAAACATTCAGTACTTC. Amino acids: CASSQDRAGGIAKNIQYF.